Sequencing of this T cell receptor beta chain was carried out in a study of vaccination effects on CD4 cells after COVID-19. Data came from immunoSEQ multiplex PCR; TCRdb stores just in-frame clones and leaves some out. This sample has 43,000 or so clones, with around 70% found just once. Isolation of CD4+ T cells took place after less than twelve days of culture. As their vaccination, participants received two doses of either BNT162b2 or mRNA-1273. Absence of prior SARS-CoV-2 infection characterized the vaccine recipients, who showed negative nucleocapsid antibodies. Cultures got half-medium changes with IL-2 on days 3 and 7. This clone has just a few counts. What it binds is unknown. Study-level findings and limits: Substantial clonal contraction characterized both infection- and vaccine-induced clones late after vaccination.

This material consisted of CD4+ T cells from PBMCs cultured without peptide, taken after COVID-19 vaccination. The TCR comes from a human donor who received a COVID-19 vaccine.

The CDR3 coding sequence is TGCAGGGGAGGGGTGGGGACTGAAGCTTTCTTT. It encodes CRGGVGTEAFF. The chain recombines TRBV20-1 with TRBJ1-1; D possibly corresponds to TRBD1 (5 bases). There are 11 residues in the CDR3. The germline CDR1 and CDR2 sequences are DFQATT and SNEGSKA (reference sequence).